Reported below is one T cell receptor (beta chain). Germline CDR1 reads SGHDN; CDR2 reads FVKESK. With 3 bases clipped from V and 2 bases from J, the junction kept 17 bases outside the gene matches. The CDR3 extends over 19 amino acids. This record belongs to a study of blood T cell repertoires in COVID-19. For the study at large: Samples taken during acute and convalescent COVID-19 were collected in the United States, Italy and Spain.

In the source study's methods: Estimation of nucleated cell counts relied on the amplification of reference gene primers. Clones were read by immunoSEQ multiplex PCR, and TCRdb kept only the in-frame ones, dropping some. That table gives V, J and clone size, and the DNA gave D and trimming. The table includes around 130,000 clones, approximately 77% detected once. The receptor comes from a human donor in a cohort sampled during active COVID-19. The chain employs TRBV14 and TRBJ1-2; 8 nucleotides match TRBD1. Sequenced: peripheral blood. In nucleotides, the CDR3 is TGTGCCAGCAGCCAGAGGGCAGGGGGCCCTGAATCAAGAAACTATGGCTACACCTTC. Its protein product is CASSQRAGGPESRNYGYTF.